This section outlines one T cell receptor (beta chain) sequence together with its context. This sample was included in a study of blood T cell repertoires in COVID-19. Turning to the study itself: Nucleic acid was either cDNA or gDNA, and it came from T cells, B-cell-depleted T cells, or PBMCs.

The CDR3 runs to 16 residues. V dropped 5 bases and J dropped 4; count of bases not matched to a gene: 12. The germline V gene has CDR1 LGHDT and CDR2 YNNKEL (reference sequence). Generated by immunoSEQ multiplex PCR, the TCRdb table keeps only in-frame clones and is missing some. The sample lists a few hundred thousand clones; about 90% were seen once. Participants, roughly 18 to 90 years old, spanned more than 20 US areas. The study counted Cohort 3 donors as recovered given two negative PCRs, clearance, or symptom resolution. The rearrangement joins TRBV3-1 (or the pseudogene TRBV3-2) to TRBJ2-3; 7 bases match TRBD2. Sequenced sample: PBMCs or T cells enriched from blood (not recorded which). This receptor was identified in a man aged 25-40 years who had recovered from COVID-19. CDR3 loop: CASSLYSGRPADTQYF. Here the CDR3 DNA reads TGTGCCAGCAGCTTATATTCCGGGAGGCCCGCAGATACGCAGTATTTT.